What follows are 18 T cell receptor beta chains derived from one specimen sequenced in a study of T cell changes during pregnancy in multiple sclerosis. Using immunoSEQ multiplex PCR, the repertoire was profiled, and TCRdb retains in-frame clones only, with some absent. Of approximately 44,000 clones in the sample, 92% were seen once. Sequencing was performed on CD4+ T cells from peripheral blood mononuclear cells, taken in the third trimester of pregnancy. The receptors were sampled from a female donor with multiple sclerosis, enrolled in a pregnancy study.

The genes are TRBV11-3 and TRBJ2-7; maybe TRBD2 (6 bases). Trimming left V 1 base short and J 1 base short, with 14 bases between. CDR3 length: 16 residues. Germline V gives CDR1 SGHNT, CDR2 YENEEA. The CDR3 DNA follows: TGTGCCAGCAGCTTAGGGCCGGGGGAAATATCCTACGAGCAGTACTTC. Translated, it gives CASSLGPGEISYEQYF. The entire variable domain, with the rest obtained from reference TRBV11-3 and TRBJ2-7, is as follows: EAGVVQSPRYKIIEKKQPVAFWCNPISGHNTLYWYLQNLGQGPELLIRYENEEAVDDSQLPKDRFSAERLKGVDSTLKIQPAELGDSAVYLCASSLGPGEISYEQYFGPGTRLTVT.

V usage is TRBV5-1 and J usage is TRBJ2-7; TRBD1 matches 9 bases. After removal of 0 bases from V and 5 bases from J, the junction contained 6 bases not matched to a gene. Germline values: CDR1 SGHRS, CDR2 YFSETQ. The CDR3 runs to 15 residues. The chain's CDR3 is CASSLAGDRAHEQYF. CDR3 DNA: TGCGCCAGCAGCTTGGCGGGGGACAGGGCCCACGAGCAGTACTTC.

CDR3 nucleotide sequence: TGTGCCATCAGTGATACTAGCGCACAGTACTTC. This encodes CAISDTSAQYF. V usage is TRBV10-3 and J usage is TRBJ2-7; TRBD2 matches at 7 bases. Per germline, CDR1 ENHRY and CDR2 SYGVKD. The CDR3 totals 11 residues. V gave up 3 bases and J gave up 10 bases; unmatched junction bases: 3.

The rearrangement links TRBV9 to TRBJ2-7; 7 nucleotides align to TRBD1. V gave up 2 bases and J gave up 3 bases; unmatched junction bases: 8. The CDR3 runs 15 residues. The germline CDR1 and CDR2 sequences are SGDLS and YYNGEE. CDR3 DNA sequence: TGTGCCAGCAGCGTGACCGGGACAGCAGTCTACGAGCAGTACTTC. Its protein is CASSVTGTAVYEQYF.

V and J are TRBV18 and TRBJ1-2; the match to TRBD1 covers 8 bases. The V and J ends lost 0 bases and 4 bases, in that order; junction bases with no gene match: 10. Germline CDR1 reads KGHSH; CDR2 reads LQKENI. CDR3 length: 17 amino acids. For the CDR3, the DNA is TGTGCCAGCTCACCACCACCTGAGGCAGGGGGCTTCTATGGCTACACCTTC. Encoded protein: CASSPPPEAGGFYGYTF.

This chain uses TRBV14 with TRBJ1-4, with D uncertain. The CDR3 is made up of 16 amino acids. V gave up 1 base and J gave up 5 bases, with 14 bases separating them. CDR1 is SGHDN and CDR2 is FVKESK in the germline V gene. In DNA, the CDR3 is TGTGCCAGCAGCCAAGGAGGTTCCGCTGGAAATGAAAAACTGTTTTTT. It is translated as CASSQGGSAGNEKLFF.

The chain combines TRBV5-4 with TRBJ2-1, with 15 bases lining up with TRBD2. CDR1 SGHNT and CDR2 YYREEE come from the germline V gene (reference sequence). Germline trimming cut 0 bases from V and 8 bases from J; bases unmatched to any gene: 6. This CDR3 spans 17 amino acids. The CDR3 reads CASSLEGGLAGGYEQFF. The DNA for the CDR3 is TGTGCCAGCAGCTTGGAAGGGGGACTAGCGGGAGGATATGAGCAGTTCTTC.

The CDR3: CASSAPGTGRGYTF. CDR3 in DNA: TGTGCCAGCAGCGCCCCAGGGACAGGGAGGGGCTACACCTTC. The rearrangement uses TRBV6-5 and TRBJ1-2, with 9 nucleotides matching TRBD1. The CDR3 consists of 14 residues. V shed 6 bases, J shed 8 bases, and the junction held 10 bases outside the gene matches. The germline gives CDR1 MNHEY, CDR2 SVGAGI.

The V gene is TRBV7-9, the J gene TRBJ2-2, with 7 bases identical to TRBD1. This CDR3 has 15 residues. Germline CDR1 is SEHNR and CDR2 is FQNEAQ (reference sequence). J gave up 3 bases and V 5 bases, and 6 bases lay outside the gene matches. The CDR3 sequence is CASSLGTVDTGELFF. The CDR3, as DNA: TGTGCCAGCAGCCTAGGGACAGTGGACACCGGGGAGCTGTTTTTT.

V usage is TRBV4-2 and J usage is TRBJ2-5; perhaps TRBD2 as D (7 bases). The CDR3 runs 13 residues. Germline V gene lookup returns CDR1 LGHNA and CDR2 YNFKEQ. V was cut by 5 bases and J by 7 bases, with 14 bases left in between. The CDR3 DNA follows: TGTGCCAGCAGCTCAGAGGGGGGGCGGACCCAGTACTTC. Amino acids: CASSSEGGRTQYF.

This clone was seen only once. The chain joins TRBV9 to TRBJ2-2, with 11 bases matching TRBD2. This CDR3 region has 18 residues. CDR1 SGDLS and CDR2 YYNGEE come from the germline V gene. Losses at the gene ends were 0 bases for V and 3 bases for J; bases not matched to a gene: 7. CDR3 sequence (DNA): TGTGCCAGCAGCGTAGTCCCCCTAGCGGGAGGCCACACCGGGGAGCTGTTTTTT. Amino acids: CASSVVPLAGGHTGELFF.

The genes are TRBV10-3 and TRBJ2-3, with D uncertain. This CDR3 spans 14 amino acids. Germline lookup yields CDR1 ENHRY and CDR2 SYGVKD. V lost 1 base, J lost 4 bases, and 9 bases lay in between. CDR3 DNA sequence: TGTGCCATCAGTGAGTTGATCCGGGCAGATACGCAGTATTTT. Amino acids: CAISELIRADTQYF.

With regard to this clone: A read error may account for a junction end that differs from germline. Other DNA sequences within the sample encode an identical CDR3. This sequence joins TRBV5-1 and TRBJ2-5; D unresolved. This CDR3 is 14 amino acids long. Germline CDR1 reads SGHRS; CDR2 reads YFSETQ. CDR3 in amino acids: CASSLVGKQETQYF. CDR3 nucleotides: TGCGCTAGCAGCTTGGTTGGCAAACAAGAGACCCAGTACTTC.

The genes are TRBV5-5 and TRBJ2-5, with TRBD1 matching over 8 bases. V gave up 4 bases and J gave up 2 bases; unmatched junction bases: 4. Germline V CDR1 and CDR2: SGHKS, YYEKEE (reference sequence). The CDR3 is made up of 14 amino acids. The CDR3 region has the DNA TGTGCCAGCAGCAGATGGACAGGGCAAGAGACCCAGTACTTC. Translating it yields CASSRWTGQETQYF.

This chain uses TRBV5-6 with TRBJ1-2, with D hard to call. The CDR3 has 14 residues. The V gene's germline CDR1 is SGHDT and CDR2 YYEEEE. With 4 bases removed from V and 8 bases from J, the gap between germline ends came to 18 bases. The CDR3 reads CASSPADPERGYTF. The DNA for the CDR3 is TGTGCCAGCAGCCCCGCGGACCCTGAGCGGGGCTACACCTTC. Together with reference TRBV5-6 and TRBJ1-2, the CDR3 gives the full variable domain: DAGVTQSPTHLIKTRGQQVTLRCSPKSGHDTVSWYQQALGQGPQFIFQYYEEEERQRGNFPDRFSGHQFPNYSSELNVNALLLGDSALYLCASSPADPERGYTFGSGTRLTVV.

This clone was recorded once. This chain joins TRBV6-6 and TRBJ1-4; 9 nucleotides match TRBD1. Trimming took 5 bases from V and 8 from J; bases not matched to a gene: 6. The V gene's germline CDR1 is MNHNY and CDR2 SVGAGI (reference sequence). The CDR3 sequence is 14 residues long. The CDR3 bases are TGTGCCAGCAGTGACAGGGGGGGGGTCGAAAAACTGTTTTTT. This gives the protein CASSDRGGVEKLFF.

The V and J genes are TRBV10-2 and TRBJ2-7; D call uncertain. The V end was cut by 3 bases, the J end by 12 bases, with 12 bases between. This CDR3 comprises 11 residues. Germline V gene sequence: CDR1 WSHSY, CDR2 SAAADI. Here the CDR3 reads CASSDSQVAYF. The CDR3 nucleotides read TGCGCCAGCAGTGACTCCCAAGTAGCGTACTTC.

This chain uses TRBV4-1 with TRBJ2-3; 8 positions agree with TRBD1. Germline V CDR1 and CDR2: MGHRA, YSYEKL. CDR3 length: 16 residues. J was trimmed by 1 base and V by 0 bases; bases with no gene match: 3. The CDR3 region is CASSQEGTGRTDTQYF. As DNA, the CDR3 is TGCGCCAGCAGCCAAGAGGGGACAGGACGCACAGATACGCAGTATTTT.